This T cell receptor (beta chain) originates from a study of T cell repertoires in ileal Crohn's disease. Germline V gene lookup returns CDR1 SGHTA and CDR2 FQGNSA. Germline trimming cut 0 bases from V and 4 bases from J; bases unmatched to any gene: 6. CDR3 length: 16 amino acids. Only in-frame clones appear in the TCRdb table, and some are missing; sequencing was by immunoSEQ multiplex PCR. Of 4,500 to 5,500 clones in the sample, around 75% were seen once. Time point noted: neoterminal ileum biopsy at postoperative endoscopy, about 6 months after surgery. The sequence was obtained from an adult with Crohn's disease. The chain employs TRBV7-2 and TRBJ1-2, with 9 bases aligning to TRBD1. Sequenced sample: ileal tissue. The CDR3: CASSLASGTGPYGYTF. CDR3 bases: TGTGCCAGCAGCTTAGCCTCCGGGACAGGGCCCTATGGCTACACCTTC.